This T cell receptor (beta chain) was sequenced in a study of T cells in Graves' hyperthyroidism and ophthalmopathy. Study as a whole: Specimen type is peripheral blood, collected at initial diagnosis prior to any treatment.

The CDR3 regions of TCR beta were amplified from RNA transcripts. An initial round of RT-PCR targeting the TCR CDR3 relied on the HTBI primer set. TCRdb passed the multiplex PCR reads through MiXCR, listing each CDR3 protein once. This sample carries under 400,000 distinct CDR3 sequences, 15% to 18% of them seen once, and the ten largest clones take 25% to 30%. From less than 13 ml of fresh peripheral blood, PBMCs were isolated. With 5 bases removed from V and 4 bases from J, the gap between germline ends came to 15 bases. Germline values: CDR1 SGHVS, CDR2 FQNEAQ. This CDR3 spans 15 amino acids. With respect to this clonotype: A clone one base away is much larger, so this may be a read error.

The sequence derives from a woman between 18 and 29 years old with Graves' hyperthyroidism that later progressed to Graves' ophthalmopathy. The gene calls are TRBV7-8 and TRBJ2-1; D remains unclear. Sequenced: blood. CDR3 region: CASSALSPAYNEQFF. The CDR3 bases are TGTGCCAGCAGCGCACTAAGCCCCGCTTACAATGAGCAGTTCTTC.